This entry lists 25 T cell receptor beta chains sequenced from one sample in a study of T-cell memory formation after mild COVID-19. TCRdb re-called the 5' RACE reads through MiXCR, storing one row per CDR3 protein. The profile shows 270,000 or so distinct CDR3 sequences, approximately 15% of them singletons. The sequencing input was PBMCs or a T cell subset sorted from them (not recorded which). These receptors were collected from a man aged 18 to 35 who had mild COVID-19 (a few samples of this study predate the infection). Cell type and time point are not known.

CDR3 sequence (DNA): TGTGCCAGCAGCCGTCGGACAGGGGCGGGCGAGACCCAGTACTTC. This codes for CASSRRTGAGETQYF. The chain carries TRBV5-6 and TRBJ2-5, with 9 bases lining up with TRBD1. The CDR3 covers 15 residues. V lost 4 bases and J lost 5; bases outside the gene matches: 9. From germline, CDR1 is SGHDT and CDR2 YYEEEE.

This clonotype was detected only once. V usage is TRBV6-5 and J usage is TRBJ1-1; 7 positions match TRBD1. The V gene end was trimmed by 0 bases and the J gene end by 6 bases; junction bases not matched to a gene: 10. Germline V gives CDR1 MNHEY, CDR2 SVGAGI. CDR3 length: 16 amino acids. CDR3 nucleotide sequence: TGTGCCAGCAGTTACTCTAGGGGGCCCCTGGGGGCTGAAGCTTTCTTT. Translating gives CASSYSRGPLGAEAFF.

This clonotype turned up a few times. The genes are TRBV7-2 and TRBJ2-3; the D is unclear. The CDR3 consists of 14 residues. Germline V gene sequence: CDR1 SGHTA, CDR2 FQGNSA. V lost 0 bases and J lost 4, with 8 bases in between. The CDR3: CASSLAGWADTQYF. The CDR3 nucleotides are TGTGCCAGCAGCTTAGCAGGTTGGGCAGATACGCAGTATTTT.

This clonotype occurred a few times. The gene calls are TRBV7-2 and TRBJ1-4; TRBD1 might be the D (5 bases). The CDR3 is 13 amino acids. Trimming cost V 0 bases and J 10 bases, with 9 bases left between them. Germline V gene sequence: CDR1 SGHTA, CDR2 FQGNSA. The CDR3 region has the DNA TGTGCCAGCAGCTTAGCGCAGGGAGGAAAACTGTTTTTT. Protein: CASSLAQGGKLFF.

The chain links TRBV10-3 to TRBJ1-4; 9 bases align to TRBD1. This CDR3 comprises 16 residues. V lost 0 bases and J lost 8; bases outside the gene matches: 7. CDR1 is ENHRY, CDR2 SYGVKD, per germline. DNA of the CDR3: TGTGCCATCAGTGAGTCGGGACAGGGTATTTTGGAAAAACTGTTTTTT. Protein product: CAISESGQGILEKLFF.

This clonotype was recorded only once. The chain combines TRBV5-1 with TRBJ2-4; D might be TRBD1 (5 bases). Trimming left V 1 base short and J 4 bases short, with 15 bases between. There are 16 residues in the CDR3. The V gene's germline CDR1 is SGHRS and CDR2 YFSETQ. CDR3 DNA sequence: TGCGCCAGCAGCTTGCGTTTCGAGGACAAAAAAAACATTCAGTACTTC. As protein: CASSLRFEDKKNIQYF.

In its sample, this clonotype was seen a few times. V gene TRBV4-1 combines with J gene TRBJ1-5; 7 bases align to TRBD1. The CDR3 is made up of 15 amino acids. Germline assignment: CDR1 MGHRA and CDR2 YSYEKL. V was clipped by 2 bases and J by 6 bases; unmatched bases: 7. The CDR3 DNA reads TGCGCCAGCAGCCAAACCGACAGGGCGGGTCAGCCCCAGCATTTT. As protein: CASSQTDRAGQPQHF.

As regards this clonotype: At one end the junction does not follow the germline gene, possibly because of a read error. The rearrangement joins TRBV5-1 to TRBJ2-2; D possibly corresponds to TRBD2 (6 bases). The CDR3 spans 16 residues. The germline V gene has CDR1 SGHRS and CDR2 YFSETQ. The CDR3 protein is CACSLTVAENTGELFF. The DNA of the CDR3 is TGCGCCTGCAGCCTGACCGTAGCGGAGAACACCGGGGAGCTGTTTTTT.

The rearrangement joins TRBV30 to TRBJ2-7, with unresolved D. Germline V gene lookup returns CDR1 GTSNPN and CDR2 SVGIG (reference sequence). V lost 1 base and J lost 0, with 19 bases in between. This CDR3 has 17 amino acids. The CDR3 protein is CAWSDQHVDFSSYEQYF. In nucleotides, the CDR3 is TGTGCCTGGAGTGACCAACACGTCGATTTCAGCTCCTACGAGCAGTACTTC.

V is TRBV4-3 and J is TRBJ2-5, with TRBD2 as a possible D gene (6 bases). The CDR3 loop spans 17 amino acids. Per germline, CDR1 LGHNA and CDR2 YSLEER. Trimming removed 1 base from V and 2 bases from J, with 17 bases in between. The CDR3 DNA follows: TGCGCCAGCAGCCAAGCCGGACCGGGACTCACACAAGAGACCCAGTACTTC. It specifies CASSQAGPGLTQETQYF.

This clonotype was detected a few times. The rearrangement joins TRBV7-8 to TRBJ2-3; 9 positions match TRBD2. V gave up 0 bases and J gave up 2 bases; unmatched junction bases: 6. The germline gives CDR1 SGHVS, CDR2 FQNEAQ. The CDR3 loop spans 17 amino acids. DNA for the CDR3: TGTGCCAGCAGCTTAGCGGGCAGCGGGGGGAACACAGATACGCAGTATTTT. It codes for CASSLAGSGGNTDTQYF.

This clonotype was seen many times. The chain couples TRBV10-3 to TRBJ1-3, with D perhaps matching TRBD1 (6 bases). CDR3 length equals 14 residues. The V end was cut by 8 bases, the J end by 0 bases, with 11 bases between. Looked up from germline, CDR1 is ENHRY and CDR2 is SYGVKD. The CDR3 protein is CAIGQHISGNTIYF. The CDR3 region has the DNA TGTGCCATCGGACAGCATATCTCTGGAAACACCATATATTTT.

V gene TRBV7-2 combines with J gene TRBJ2-7; 7 bases are a match to TRBD1. The CDR3 runs 14 residues. CDR1 is SGHTA, CDR2 FQGNSA, per germline. The ends lost 3 bases at V and 3 bases at J; junction bases unmatched: 5. The CDR3 loop reads CASSFLGTDYEQYF. CDR3 in DNA: TGTGCCAGCAGCTTCCTCGGGACAGACTACGAGCAGTACTTC.

The chain employs TRBV3-1 and TRBJ1-2, with D unclear. The CDR3 runs to 13 residues. The germline CDR1 and CDR2 sequences are LGHDT and YNNKEL (reference sequence). The germline V and J ends were trimmed by 1 base and 4 bases, with 7 bases remaining between them. The CDR3 sequence: CASSQVSSYGYTF. DNA of the CDR3: TGTGCCAGCAGCCAAGTTTCCAGCTATGGCTACACCTTC.

The table lists this clonotype with a few counts. The chain carries TRBV7-9 and TRBJ1-1; no definite D call. V was trimmed by 3 bases and J by 5 bases, leaving 10 bases between them. Germline CDR1 is SEHNR and CDR2 is FQNEAQ (reference sequence). This CDR3 is built from 13 residues. The DNA for the CDR3 is TGTGCCAGCAGCTTCTGGGTGGGGACTGAAGCTTTCTTT. It codes for CASSFWVGTEAFF.

This clonotype was seen at least ten times. This chain joins TRBV5-4 and TRBJ1-1; a possible D gene is TRBD1 (6 bases). V was trimmed by 2 bases and J by 7 bases, leaving 18 bases between them. Germline V gives CDR1 SGHNT, CDR2 YYREEE (reference sequence). The CDR3 runs to 15 residues. Written as DNA, the CDR3 is TGTGCCAGCAGCTTTGAGATCGGGGGGCAGGGTGAAGCTTTCTTT. Encoded protein: CASSFEIGGQGEAFF.

This clonotype was counted a few times. The chain is built from TRBV12-3 or TRBV12-4 and TRBJ2-4, with 8 bases fitting TRBD1. The V gene end was trimmed by 9 bases and the J gene end by 3 bases; junction bases not matched to a gene: 4. The length of the CDR3 is 13 residues. CDR3 protein: CASGQGYKNIQYF. The CDR3 nucleotides read TGTGCCAGTGGACAGGGATACAAAAACATTCAGTACTTC.

This clonotype came up many times. The chain employs TRBV20-1 and TRBJ1-6; D might be TRBD1 (6 bases). CDR1 is DFQATT, CDR2 SNEGSKA, per germline (reference sequence). This CDR3 spans 12 amino acids. The V gene lost 3 bases and the J gene lost 10 bases, with 10 bases spanning the gap. The CDR3 bases are TGCAGTGCTAGTACAGGGAACTCACCCCTCCACTTT. Translating it yields CSASTGNSPLHF.

V gene TRBV5-1 combines with J gene TRBJ2-7; weak D call: TRBD2 (7 bases). Germline V gene sequence: CDR1 SGHRS, CDR2 YFSETQ. The ends were cut back, 0 bases at V and 7 bases at J, with 17 bases in the middle. The CDR3 covers 15 residues. The CDR3 DNA reads as TGCGCCAGCAGCTTGGTAGGCGGGGGCGCGGAAGAGCAGTACTTC. Protein: CASSLVGGGAEEQYF.

This clonotype has more than one count but fewer than ten. V is TRBV5-1 and J is TRBJ1-1; D is perhaps TRBD1 (6 bases). Trimming shortened V by 0 bases and J by 6 bases, and 18 bases separated the two germline ends. CDR3 length: 16 residues. Germline CDR1 is SGHRS and CDR2 is YFSETQ. The CDR3 DNA is TGCGCCAGCAGCTTGGTTGATGGGGGGCGCAGGGCTGAAGCTTTCTTT. Translated, it gives CASSLVDGGRRAEAFF.

The rearrangement uses TRBV7-2 and TRBJ1-1, with 7 positions matching TRBD1. CDR1 and CDR2 (germline): SGHTA, FQGNSA. Trimming cost V 5 bases and J 0 bases; bases outside gene matches: 6. The CDR3 has 15 amino acids. The CDR3 loop is CASSEQGRMNTEAFF. CDR3 nucleotides: TGTGCCAGCAGCGAACAGGGGAGGATGAACACTGAAGCTTTCTTT.

V is TRBV7-9 and J is TRBJ1-6, with D maybe TRBD1 (5 bases). The V and J ends lost 2 bases and 5 bases respectively, with 13 bases between them. The germline V gene has CDR1 SEHNR and CDR2 FQNEAQ (reference sequence). This CDR3 has 16 residues. Here the CDR3 DNA reads TGTGCCAGCAGCTTACCCGGGACGGATGATAATTCACCCCTCCACTTT. It codes for CASSLPGTDDNSPLHF. Combining the CDR3 with reference TRBV7-9 and TRBJ1-6 gives the whole variable domain DTGVSQNPRHKITKRGQNVTFRCDPISEHNRLYWYRQTLGQGPEFLTYFQNEAQLEKSRLLSDRFSAERPKGSFSTLEIQRTEQGDSAMYLCASSLPGTDDNSPLHFGNGTRLTVT.

The rearrangement uses TRBV12-3 or TRBV12-4 and TRBJ1-2, with a tentative D call TRBD1 (6 bases). V dropped 6 bases and J dropped 10 bases, with 12 bases sitting between them. The CDR3 extends over 11 amino acids. CDR3 nucleotide sequence: TGTGCCAGCAGCACAGGGTGGGTCTACACCTTC. This codes for CASSTGWVYTF.

This clonotype has just a few counts. The rearrangement joins TRBV20-1 to TRBJ1-6, with D unclear. Germline CDR1 and CDR2: DFQATT and SNEGSKA (reference sequence). The CDR3 spans 11 residues. The ends were cut back, 3 bases at V and 14 bases at J, with 11 bases in the middle. The DNA for the CDR3 is TGCAGTGCTAGGTCCGGTGTGGCCCTCCACTTT. This gives the protein CSARSGVALHF.

This clonotype was counted a few times. V gene TRBV7-7 combines with J gene TRBJ2-5; D is possibly TRBD2 (5 bases). Germline V gene data show CDR1 as SSHAT and CDR2 as FNYEAQ (reference sequence). The CDR3 runs to 14 residues. Between the trimmed V and J ends, which lost 1 base and 5 bases, there was a span of 11 bases. This chain's CDR3 is CASSLELRGETQYF. CDR3 coding DNA: TGTGCCAGCAGCTTAGAGTTGCGAGGGGAGACCCAGTACTTC. Complete variable domain (other parts from reference TRBV7-7 and TRBJ2-5): GAGVSQSPRYKVTKRGQDVTLRCDPISSHATLYWYQQALGQGPEFLTYFNYEAQPDKSGLPSDRFSAERPEGSISTLTIQRTEQRDSAMYRCASSLELRGETQYFGPGTRLLVL.